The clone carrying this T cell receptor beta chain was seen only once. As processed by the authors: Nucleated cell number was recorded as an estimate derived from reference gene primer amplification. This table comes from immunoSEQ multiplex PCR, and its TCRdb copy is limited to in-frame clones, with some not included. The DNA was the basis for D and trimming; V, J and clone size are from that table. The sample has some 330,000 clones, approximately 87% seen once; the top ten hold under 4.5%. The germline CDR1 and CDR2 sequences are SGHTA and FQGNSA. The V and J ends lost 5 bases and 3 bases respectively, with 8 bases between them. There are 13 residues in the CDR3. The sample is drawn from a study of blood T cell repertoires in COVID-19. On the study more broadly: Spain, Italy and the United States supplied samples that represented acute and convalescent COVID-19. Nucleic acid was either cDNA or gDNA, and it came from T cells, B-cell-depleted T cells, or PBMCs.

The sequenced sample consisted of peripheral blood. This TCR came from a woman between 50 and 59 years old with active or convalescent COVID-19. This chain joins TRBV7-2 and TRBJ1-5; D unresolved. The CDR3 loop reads CASSGPYNQPQHF. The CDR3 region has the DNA TGTGCCAGCAGCGGGCCTTACAATCAGCCCCAGCATTTT.